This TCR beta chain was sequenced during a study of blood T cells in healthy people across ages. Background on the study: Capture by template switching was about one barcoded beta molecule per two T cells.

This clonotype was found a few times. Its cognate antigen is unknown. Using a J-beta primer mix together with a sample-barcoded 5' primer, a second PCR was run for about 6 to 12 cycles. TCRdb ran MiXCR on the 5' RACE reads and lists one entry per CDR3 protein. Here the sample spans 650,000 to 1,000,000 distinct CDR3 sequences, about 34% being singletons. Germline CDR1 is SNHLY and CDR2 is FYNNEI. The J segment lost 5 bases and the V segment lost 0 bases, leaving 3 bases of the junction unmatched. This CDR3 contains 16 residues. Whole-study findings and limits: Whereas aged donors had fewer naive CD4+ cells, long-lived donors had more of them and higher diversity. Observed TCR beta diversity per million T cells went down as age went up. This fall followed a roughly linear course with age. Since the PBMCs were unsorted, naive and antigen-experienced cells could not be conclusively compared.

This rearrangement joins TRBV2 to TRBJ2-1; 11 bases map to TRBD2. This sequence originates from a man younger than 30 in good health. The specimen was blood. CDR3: CASSEAWGLADNEQFF. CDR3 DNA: TGTGCCAGCAGTGAAGCTTGGGGACTAGCGGACAATGAGCAGTTCTTC. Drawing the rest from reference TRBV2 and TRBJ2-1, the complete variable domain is EPEVTQTPSHQVTQMGQEVILRCVPISNHLYFYWYRQILGQKVEFLVSFYNNEISEKSEIFDDQFSVERPDGSNFTLKIRSTKLEDSAMYFCASSEAWGLADNEQFFGPGTRLTVL.